This TCR beta chain was observed in a study of T cell responses to AZD1222 COVID-19 vaccine. General study points: Spike as a whole was targeted by vaccine-associated CD4 TCRs, dominant at 160-218 and 743-854.

The repertoire was sequenced with immunoSEQ multiplex PCR; TCRdb's copy has only in-frame clones and lacks some. The sample has 85,000 to 100,000 clones; less than 90% are singletons. As to this clone: The antigen is undetermined.

The CDR3 length is 16 residues. V was cut by 5 bases and J by 6 bases, with 22 bases left in between. Germline CDR1 LGHDT, CDR2 YNNKEL (reference sequence). The chain couples TRBV3-1 (or the pseudogene TRBV3-2) to TRBJ1-1; D is perhaps TRBD1 (6 bases). This clonotype originated in an adult who received the AZD1222 COVID-19 vaccine. The specimen was peripheral blood, collected 28 days after the second AZD1222 dose. CDR3: CASSTGLGRQLSEAFF. The CDR3 DNA reads as TGTGCCAGCAGCACAGGGTTGGGACGTCAACTGTCTGAAGCTTTCTTT.